The present entry profiles one T cell receptor beta chain with its context. The antigen is undetermined. Sorted naive or memory CD4+ cells met CEF peptides for around eleven days. The table came from immunoSEQ multiplex PCR; TCRdb's copy has only in-frame clones and leaves some out. This table has 35,000 to 50,000 clones, over 75% appearing once. This record comes from a study of CD4 T cells in relation to SARS-CoV-2 and coronaviruses. Study-level information: Shared crossreactive spike epitopes were mapped to their HLA restriction.

The length of the CDR3 is 15 residues. CDR1 and CDR2 from the germline V gene are GTSNPN and SVGIG (reference sequence). The V gene end was trimmed by 3 bases and the J gene end by 2 bases; junction bases not matched to a gene: 7. Regarding the study as a whole: Monoreactive clones expanded significantly more to SARS-CoV-2 than crossreactive clones did. The assay detects memory recall responses, not culture-primed primary responses.

The sequencing input was naive CD4+ T cells from PBMCs, cultured in vitro. The subset: naive CD4+ T cells isolated by negative enrichment. The clonotype comes from an adult with COVID-19. The chain carries TRBV30 and TRBJ2-3, with TRBD2 matching 8 bases. The CDR3 reads CAWSELAVATDTQYF. CDR3 in DNA: TGTGCCTGGAGCGAACTAGCGGTTGCCACAGATACGCAGTATTTT. The full variable domain, its missing parts supplied by reference TRBV30 and TRBJ2-3, is SQTIHQWPATLVQPVGSPLSLECTVEGTSNPNLYWYRQAAGRGLQLLFYSVGIGQISSEVPQNLSASRPQDRQFILSSKKLLLSDSGFYLCAWSELAVATDTQYFGPGTRLTVL.